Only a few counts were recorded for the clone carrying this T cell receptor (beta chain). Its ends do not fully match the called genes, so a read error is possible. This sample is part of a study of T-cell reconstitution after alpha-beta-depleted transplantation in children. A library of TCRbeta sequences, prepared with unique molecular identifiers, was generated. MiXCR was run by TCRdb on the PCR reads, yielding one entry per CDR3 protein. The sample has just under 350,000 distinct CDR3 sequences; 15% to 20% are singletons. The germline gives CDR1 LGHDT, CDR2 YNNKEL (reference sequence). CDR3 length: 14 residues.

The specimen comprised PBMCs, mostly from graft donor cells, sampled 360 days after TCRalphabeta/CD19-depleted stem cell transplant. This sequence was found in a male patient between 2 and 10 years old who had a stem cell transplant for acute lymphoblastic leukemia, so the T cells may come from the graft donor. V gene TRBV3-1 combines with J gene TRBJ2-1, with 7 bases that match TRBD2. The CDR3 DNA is TGTGCCAGCAGCCAGCGGGAGCCCTACCATGAGCAGTTCTTC. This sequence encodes CASSQREPYHEQFF.